This TCR beta chain comes out of a study of cytomegalovirus exposure and HLA in healthy donors. Researchers ran the PCR with 60 Vbeta and 13 Jbeta primers. Clones were sequenced by immunoSEQ multiplex PCR, and TCRdb holds only the in-frame ones, with some missing. The sample has about 200,000 clones. Germline V gives CDR1 LNHDA, CDR2 SQIVND (reference sequence). V was shortened by 6 bases and J by 8 bases, with 19 bases between the two germline ends. The CDR3 length is 14 residues. Material: PBMCs. This TCR was recovered from a man aged 25 to 45 in good health and CMV-seronegative. The V gene is TRBV19, the J gene TRBJ1-2, with D possibly TRBD1 on 5 matching bases. In nucleotides, the CDR3 is TGTGCCAGTAGACCTGGGGCGGGGGGGAAAGGCTACACCTTC. It yields the protein CASRPGAGGKGYTF.